Listed here are 23 T cell receptor beta chains from one sample, sequenced in a study of T cells in Graves' hyperthyroidism and ophthalmopathy. Amplification of TCR beta CDR3 regions was performed using RNA transcripts as template. The study used the HTBI primer set for a first-round RT-PCR of the TCR CDR3. TCRdb reprocessed the multiplex PCR reads via MiXCR and lists one record per CDR3 protein. This sample has fewer than 650,000 distinct CDR3 sequences, with roughly 14% found just once. Source material: blood. The receptors derive from a woman between 40 and 50 years old with Graves' ophthalmopathy.

This clonotype was recorded many times. The gene calls are TRBV11-1 and TRBJ2-7, with TRBD2 identical over 14 bases. The CDR3 covers 17 residues. CDR1 is SGHAT and CDR2 is FQDESV in the germline V gene (reference sequence). J was trimmed by 3 bases and V by 5 bases; bases with no gene match: 9. In nucleotides, the CDR3 is TGTGCCAGCAGCGTAAGACTAGCGGGAGGGACTGTCTACGAGCAGTACTTC. Amino acids: CASSVRLAGGTVYEQYF.

This clonotype was seen many times. The genes are TRBV29-1 and TRBJ2-5; 8 nucleotides agree with TRBD2. V trimming: 3 bases; J trimming: 2 bases; junction bases outside the gene matches: 5. CDR3 length equals 14 residues. Per the germline V gene, CDR1 is SQVTM and CDR2 is ANQGSEA. The CDR3, as DNA: TGCAGCGTTGACGGCGGGGGGCCTCAAGAGACCCAGTACTTC. Amino acids: CSVDGGGPQETQYF.

The genes are TRBV11-2 and TRBJ2-7; 9 nucleotides line up with TRBD2. The germline CDR1 and CDR2 sequences are SGHAT and FQNNGV. Germline trimming cut 0 bases from V and 4 bases from J; bases unmatched to any gene: 4. This CDR3 is built from 15 residues. CDR3 DNA sequence: TGTGCCAGCAGCTTAGATGCTAGCGGGACTTACGAGCAGTACTTC. Translated: CASSLDASGTYEQYF.

This clonotype was counted ten times or more. This chain uses TRBV18 with TRBJ2-5, with D possibly being TRBD2 (6 bases). Germline values: CDR1 KGHSH, CDR2 LQKENI. This CDR3 region has 15 residues. V was clipped by 5 bases and J by 4 bases, with 17 bases between them. The CDR3 DNA reads TGTGCCAGCTCATCGCCGGGACTTTCCTCAGAGACCCAGTACTTC. This gives the protein CASSSPGLSSETQYF.

The chain combines TRBV18 with TRBJ2-7; D gene unclear. With 6 bases removed from V and 6 bases from J, the gap between germline ends came to 24 bases. Germline assignment: CDR1 KGHSH and CDR2 LQKENI. The CDR3 sequence is 16 residues long. Written as DNA, the CDR3 is TGTGCCAGCTCTATCGAGAAGGGTTACTTGGCCAGCGAGCAGTACTTC. Protein sequence: CASSIEKGYLASEQYF.

This clonotype came up a few times. The chain is built from TRBV7-9 and TRBJ2-5, with D perhaps matching TRBD2 (6 bases). The germline CDR1 and CDR2 sequences are SEHNR and FQNEAQ (reference sequence). This CDR3 has 16 residues. Trimming shortened V by 5 bases and J by 3 bases, and 19 bases separated the two germline ends. In DNA form, the CDR3 reads TGTGCCAGCAGCCCTTCTGGGGGGATGGGAAAAGAGACCCAGTACTTC. It specifies CASSPSGGMGKETQYF.

The chain combines TRBV5-1 with TRBJ2-5; D gene ambiguous. Germline-derived CDR1 and CDR2 are SGHRS and YFSETQ. This CDR3 has 14 residues. Trimming pared 5 bases from V and 5 bases from J, leaving 16 bases between. The CDR3 nucleotides read TGCGCCAGCAGGCCCGGGTTGACTTCTGAGACCCAGTACTTC. As protein: CASRPGLTSETQYF.

This clonotype was recorded a few times. For the CDR3, the DNA is TGTGCCAGCAGCCCACCCCGACCCAGCTCTGGAAACACCATATATTTT. This translates into CASSPPRPSSGNTIYF. V gene TRBV11-1 combines with J gene TRBJ1-3; the D is unclear. Per the germline V gene, CDR1 is SGHAT and CDR2 is FQDESV (reference sequence). The CDR3 covers 16 residues. V lost 5 bases, J lost 0 bases, and 14 bases lay in between. The entire variable domain, with the rest obtained from reference TRBV11-1 and TRBJ1-3, is as follows: EAEVAQSPRYKITEKSQAVAFWCDPISGHATLYWYRQILGQGPELLVQFQDESVVDDSQLPKDRFSAERLKGVDSTLKIQPAELGDSAMYLCASSPPRPSSGNTIYFGEGSWLTVV.

This clonotype was counted only a few times. V and J are TRBV29-1 and TRBJ2-7; D is unclear. Germline V CDR1 and CDR2: SQVTM, ANQGSEA. This CDR3 has 13 residues. The V end was cut by 7 bases, the J end by 1 base, with 14 bases between. CDR3 residues: CSGVAGDSYEQYF. The CDR3 bases are TGCAGCGGAGTGGCAGGCGATTCCTACGAGCAGTACTTC.

The J gene is TRBJ2-7, the V gene TRBV20-1; perhaps TRBD1 as D (6 bases). The CDR3 consists of 14 residues. Trimming stripped 3 bases from V and 3 bases from J, with 15 bases between. The germline V gene encodes CDR1 DFQATT and CDR2 SNEGSKA (reference sequence). CDR3 sequence reads: CSASHIRDNYEQYF. The CDR3 DNA sequence: TGCAGTGCTAGTCACATCCGGGACAACTACGAGCAGTACTTC.

This clonotype was recorded at least ten times. The DNA for the CDR3 is TGTGCCAGCAGCTTAGCGGGGAGAAGGTCCTACGAGCAGTACTTC. Encoded protein: CASSLAGRRSYEQYF. The chain combines TRBV13 with TRBJ2-7; a weak D match, TRBD2 (5 bases). The CDR3 runs to 15 residues. Trimming stripped 1 base from V and 1 base from J, with 11 bases between. Germline assignment: CDR1 PRHDT and CDR2 FYEKMQ (reference sequence).

This clonotype appeared many times. The J gene is TRBJ1-1, the V gene TRBV11-1; 8 bases are shared with TRBD1. After removal of 3 bases from V and 1 base from J, the junction contained 7 bases not matched to a gene. Per germline, CDR1 SGHAT and CDR2 FQDESV (reference sequence). The CDR3 extends over 16 amino acids. CDR3 sequence: CASSFGTGRGNTEAFF. CDR3 coding DNA: TGTGCCAGCAGCTTCGGGACAGGCCGTGGGAACACTGAAGCTTTCTTT.

In this sample, this clonotype turned up a few times. The CDR3 loop reads CATGTGEAGNTIYF. The CDR3 region has the DNA TGTGCCACCGGGACAGGGGAGGCTGGAAACACCATATATTTT. The rearrangement links TRBV6-1 to TRBJ1-3; TRBD1 matches 10 bases. This CDR3 contains 14 residues. Germline assignment: CDR1 MNHNS and CDR2 SASEGT. Trimming at V came to 10 bases and at J to 2 bases, leaving 5 bases not matched to a gene.

This clonotype came up many times. The chain has TRBV20-1 and TRBJ1-1; TRBD1 agrees at 8 bases. V shed 6 bases, J shed 7 bases, and the junction held 16 bases outside the gene matches. The germline gives CDR1 DFQATT, CDR2 SNEGSKA (reference sequence). The CDR3 is 15 amino acids. The CDR3 spells CSAAGDGRGLIEAFF. Written as DNA, the CDR3 is TGCAGTGCCGCAGGAGACGGCAGGGGGCTTATTGAAGCTTTCTTT.

This clonotype was seen at least ten times. This chain uses TRBV11-2 with TRBJ2-7; D perhaps matches TRBD2 (7 bases). V was shortened by 7 bases and J by 7 bases, with 17 bases between the two germline ends. Germline V gene data show CDR1 as SGHAT and CDR2 as FQNNGV. The CDR3 has 13 amino acids. The CDR3 coding sequence is TGTGCCAGCACGGGGGCCGGGAGGTTAGAGCAGTACTTC. Protein sequence: CASTGAGRLEQYF.

This clonotype was observed many times. The chain is built from TRBV20-1 and TRBJ2-5; 9 bases match TRBD2. This CDR3 comprises 17 residues. Germline lookup yields CDR1 DFQATT and CDR2 SNEGSKA (reference sequence). The V gene end was trimmed by 0 bases and the J gene end by 5 bases; junction bases not matched to a gene: 13. CDR3 sequence reads: CSARDLSSGRSGETQYF. CDR3 coding DNA: TGCAGTGCTAGAGATCTTAGTAGCGGGAGATCCGGGGAGACCCAGTACTTC.

The chain couples TRBV28 to TRBJ2-6, with D unresolved. V was trimmed by 5 bases and J by 2 bases, leaving 13 bases between them. Germline values: CDR1 MDHEN, CDR2 SYDVKM. CDR3 length: 16 residues. The CDR3 protein is CASSTPGRAGANVLTF. CDR3 DNA sequence: TGTGCCAGCAGTACCCCGGGCCGAGCTGGGGCCAACGTCCTGACTTTC. Based on the CDR3 plus reference TRBV28 and TRBJ2-6, the full variable domain is DVKVTQSSRYLVKRTGEKVFLECVQDMDHENMFWYRQDPGLGLRLIYFSYDVKMKEKGDIPEGYSVSREKKERFSLILESASTNQTSMYLCASSTPGRAGANVLTFGAGSRLTVL.

The chain employs TRBV7-2 and TRBJ1-2; TRBD1 is a possible D gene (6 bases). Trimming took 6 bases from V and 7 from J, leaving 18 bases between them. This CDR3 region has 14 residues. In germline, CDR1 is SGHTA, CDR2 FQGNSA. The CDR3 DNA is TGTGCCAGCAGACTCGGAACCGGGGGCATTGGCTACACCTTC. Its translation: CASRLGTGGIGYTF.

This clonotype was detected many times. V usage is TRBV6-1 and J usage is TRBJ2-7, with 8 nucleotides matching TRBD1. CDR3 length: 15 amino acids. The ends lost 6 bases at V and 2 bases at J; junction bases unmatched: 9. CDR1 and CDR2 from the germline V gene are MNHNS and SASEGT. CDR3 residues: CASSPSTGDPYEQYF. DNA of the CDR3: TGTGCCAGCAGCCCGTCGACAGGGGACCCCTACGAGCAGTACTTC.

This clonotype was counted many times. The chain employs TRBV20-1 and TRBJ2-7; D might be TRBD2 (6 bases). Germline assignment: CDR1 DFQATT and CDR2 SNEGSKA (reference sequence). V was pared by 4 bases and J by 4 bases, with 17 bases between. The CDR3 extends over 14 amino acids. CDR3: CSATVTGAGYEQYF. CDR3 DNA: TGCAGTGCTACTGTTACGGGAGCTGGTTACGAGCAGTACTTC.

In its sample, this clonotype was seen many times. The rearrangement joins TRBV19 to TRBJ1-5; possibly TRBD1 for D (6 bases). The V end lost 3 bases, the J end lost 1 base, and 10 bases lay between the germline ends. The germline gives CDR1 LNHDA, CDR2 SQIVND (reference sequence). This CDR3 region has 15 residues. The chain's CDR3 is CASSIGQPSNQPQHF. The CDR3 DNA reads TGTGCCAGTAGTATCGGACAGCCCAGCAATCAGCCCCAGCATTTT.

The chain uses TRBV30 and TRBJ1-1, with 7 nucleotides matching TRBD1. The CDR3 is made up of 13 amino acids. Trimming at V came to 0 bases and at J to 6 bases, leaving 4 bases not matched to a gene. Germline V gene data show CDR1 as GTSNPN and CDR2 as SVGIG (reference sequence). In DNA form, the CDR3 reads TGTGCCTGGAGTGTTCCGGGGACAGCTGAAGCTTTCTTT. Translated, it gives CAWSVPGTAEAFF.

This clonotype was found many times. The genes are TRBV29-1 and TRBJ1-1, with a possible D match to TRBD1 (6 bases). V was pared by 7 bases and J by 11 bases, with 17 bases between. CDR1 SQVTM and CDR2 ANQGSEA come from the germline V gene. The CDR3 is 11 residues long. This CDR3 is CSAIQGLRAFF. CDR3 in DNA: TGCAGCGCGATCCAGGGGCTGAGGGCTTTCTTT.